The 22 T cell receptor beta chains in this list originate from one sample, sequenced in a study of CD8+ T cells in alopecia areata. Extracted from the samples, RNA was reverse transcribed into cDNA to serve as the sequencing template. The protocol was immunoSEQ multiplex PCR, while the TCRdb copy is restricted to in-frame clones and leaves out a portion. The data hold 95,000 to 100,000 clones, with 60% observed a single time. Treatment here: oral pan-JAK inhibitor, 5-10 mg twice daily. The source material was CD8+ T cells sorted from blood, sampled between weeks 55 and 65, from a patient treated with tofacitinib. These receptors all stem from a human donor with alopecia areata.

The rearrangement uses TRBV5-4 and TRBJ2-5; TRBD2 agrees at 7 bases. Germline values: CDR1 SGHNT, CDR2 YYREEE (reference sequence). V trimming: 4 bases; J trimming: 5 bases; junction bases outside the gene matches: 14. The CDR3 is 16 amino acids. CDR3 DNA: TGTGCCAGCAGCCCGGAGGGTAGCCTAGCGGATGAGACCCAGTACTTC. It yields the protein CASSPEGSLADETQYF.

This clone was observed a single time. CDR3 coding DNA: TGTGCCAGCAGTGCACAGGGTAACTATGGCTACACCTTC. Translating it yields CASSAQGNYGYTF. V is TRBV25-1 and J is TRBJ1-2; D possibly corresponds to TRBD1 (6 bases). The germline V gene encodes CDR1 MGHDK and CDR2 SYGVNS. The V end was cut by 4 bases, the J end by 1 base, with 7 bases between. The CDR3 loop spans 13 amino acids.

The chain joins TRBV29-1 to TRBJ2-2; D is ambiguous. In germline, CDR1 is SQVTM, CDR2 ANQGSEA. The CDR3 runs to 16 residues. V was cut by 0 bases and J by 4 bases, with 15 bases left in between. CDR3 region: CSVEDWSHSPTGELFF. The DNA for the CDR3 is TGCAGCGTTGAAGATTGGAGTCACTCCCCCACCGGGGAGCTGTTTTTT.

This rearrangement joins TRBV4-1 to TRBJ1-2, with 8 positions matching TRBD1. This CDR3 region has 15 residues. Germline loops: CDR1 MGHRA, CDR2 YSYEKL. Unmatched junction bases numbered 11, after V lost 4 bases and J lost 7 bases. This CDR3 reads CASSLSTSGGGGYTF. The CDR3 nucleotides are TGCGCCAGCAGCCTAAGCACATCAGGGGGCGGTGGCTACACCTTC.

The chain couples TRBV19 to TRBJ1-5; D unclear. The V and J ends lost 6 bases and 7 bases respectively, with 22 bases between them. CDR1 is LNHDA, CDR2 SQIVND, per germline (reference sequence). CDR3 length equals 16 residues. CDR3 DNA: TGTGCCAGTAGCGATCCCCTACTTGGGGTACGCCAGCCCCAGCATTTT. This sequence encodes CASSDPLLGVRQPQHF.

V gene TRBV20-1 combines with J gene TRBJ2-1; D gene ambiguous. The CDR3 is made up of 11 amino acids. Germline V gives CDR1 DFQATT, CDR2 SNEGSKA (reference sequence). The V and J ends lost 6 bases and 4 bases respectively, with 7 bases between them. The CDR3 DNA reads as TGCAGTGCCTTACAGTACAATGAGCAGTTCTTC. Its protein is CSALQYNEQFF.

This sequence joins TRBV9 and TRBJ2-5; maybe TRBD1 (5 bases). The germline V and J ends were trimmed by 5 bases and 1 base, with 6 bases remaining between them. The CDR3 covers 12 residues. CDR1 SGDLS and CDR2 YYNGEE come from the germline V gene. In DNA, the CDR3 is TGTGCCAGCAGAGACAGCCAAGAGACCCAGTACTTC. Translated, it gives CASRDSQETQYF.

In its sample, this clone was seen a few times. The chain links TRBV4-1 to TRBJ2-3, with D perhaps matching TRBD2 (7 bases). The V gene lost 1 base and the J gene lost 1 base, with 12 bases spanning the gap. Germline-derived CDR1 and CDR2 are MGHRA and YSYEKL. The CDR3 is 16 amino acids. CDR3 bases: TGCGCCAGCAGCCAAGGGGCGGGGGCACGCACAGATACGCAGTATTTT. This codes for CASSQGAGARTDTQYF.

The chain carries TRBV18 and TRBJ1-5; 7 nucleotides line up with TRBD1. Per germline, CDR1 KGHSH and CDR2 LQKENI. The CDR3 extends over 15 amino acids. The V and J ends lost 3 bases and 7 bases, in that order; junction bases with no gene match: 9. In DNA, the CDR3 is TGTGCCAGCTCACCCCTCGACAGGGACGGGCAGCCCCAGCATTTT. It specifies CASSPLDRDGQPQHF.

The chain is built from TRBV2 and TRBJ2-7; D assignment may be TRBD1 or TRBD2 (7 bases each). This CDR3 contains 14 residues. Germline CDR1 is SNHLY and CDR2 is FYNNEI. V was cut by 8 bases and J by 2 bases, with 16 bases left in between. The CDR3 DNA reads TGTGCCAGCGCCGAGGGGAGGGGGCCCTACGAGCAGTACTTC. Its translation is CASAEGRGPYEQYF. Variable domain in full (rest from reference TRBV2 and TRBJ2-7): EPEVTQTPSHQVTQMGQEVILRCVPISNHLYFYWYRQILGQKVEFLVSFYNNEISEKSEIFDDQFSVERPDGSNFTLKIRSTKLEDSAMYFCASAEGRGPYEQYFGPGTRLTVT.

This clone was counted between two and nine times. Here the CDR3 reads CATLNPIGGAQETQYF. The DNA for the CDR3 is TGTGCCACCCTAAACCCCATTGGAGGGGCCCAAGAGACCCAGTACTTC. This chain connects TRBV10-3 to TRBJ2-5; D perhaps matches TRBD2 (6 bases). Germline V gene data show CDR1 as ENHRY and CDR2 as SYGVKD. Trimming took 10 bases from V and 1 from J, leaving 22 bases between them. The CDR3 extends over 16 amino acids.

The chain couples TRBV6-5 to TRBJ1-6; 8 bases match TRBD1. The CDR3 runs 15 residues. The V and J ends lost 10 bases and 7 bases, in that order; junction bases with no gene match: 12. Per the germline V gene, CDR1 is MNHEY and CDR2 is SVGAGI. Written as DNA, the CDR3 is TGTGCCACTTCGACAGGGGCCGCTTTCAATTCACCCCTCCACTTT. This codes for CATSTGAAFNSPLHF.

The chain has TRBV4-1 and TRBJ1-5; D may be TRBD1 (5 bases). V lost 1 base, J lost 3 bases, and 10 bases lay in between. From germline, CDR1 is MGHRA and CDR2 YSYEKL. The CDR3 totals 15 residues. DNA of the CDR3: TGCGCCAGCAGCCAAGTGGGGCACTACAATCAGCCCCAGCATTTT. Protein product: CASSQVGHYNQPQHF.

V usage is TRBV11-2 and J usage is TRBJ1-1, with unresolved D. Germline V gene sequence: CDR1 SGHAT, CDR2 FQNNGV. Deletions cut 0 bases from V and 4 bases from J, with 9 bases between. The CDR3 is 14 residues long. The CDR3 nucleotides are TGTGCCAGCAGCTTAGAATGGACTAGCACTGAAGCTTTCTTT. Encoded protein: CASSLEWTSTEAFF. Full variable domain (outside the CDR3, taken from reference TRBV11-2 and TRBJ1-1): EAGVAQSPRYKIIEKRQSVAFWCNPISGHATLYWYQQILGQGPKLLIQFQNNGVVDDSQLPKDRFSAERLKGVDSTLKIQPAKLEDSAVYLCASSLEWTSTEAFFGQGTRLTVV.

The table lists this clone with a few counts. The rearrangement links TRBV7-9 to TRBJ1-2; D possibly corresponds to TRBD1 (5 bases). The CDR3 loop spans 14 amino acids. CDR1 is SEHNR and CDR2 is FQNEAQ in the germline V gene (reference sequence). V was trimmed by 5 bases and J by 6 bases, leaving 16 bases between them. CDR3 sequence reads: CASSRGGTADGYTF. The CDR3 nucleotides are TGTGCCAGCAGCCGCGGCGGGACCGCGGATGGCTACACCTTC.

This clone was detected only a few times. V usage is TRBV11-2 and J usage is TRBJ2-1; no firm D call. Germline V gene lookup returns CDR1 SGHAT and CDR2 FQNNGV. V shed 5 bases and J shed 3 bases, with 8 bases lying between them. The CDR3 has 13 amino acids. The CDR3 here is CASSGENYNEQFF. As DNA, the CDR3 is TGTGCCAGCAGCGGGGAAAACTACAATGAGCAGTTCTTC.

The sample holds a few counts of this clone. This rearrangement joins TRBV29-1 to TRBJ2-6, with D unclear. With 3 bases removed from V and 4 bases from J, the gap between germline ends came to 10 bases. Germline values: CDR1 SQVTM, CDR2 ANQGSEA. The CDR3 has 14 amino acids. The CDR3 reads CSVEEGKGANVLTF. The CDR3 nucleotides read TGCAGCGTTGAGGAAGGCAAGGGGGCCAACGTCCTGACTTTC.

The chain carries TRBV6-5 and TRBJ2-2; D not certain. Trimming took 3 bases from V and 5 from J, leaving 7 bases between them. Germline V CDR1 and CDR2: MNHEY, SVGAGI. This CDR3 is 13 amino acids long. DNA of the CDR3: TGTGCCAGCAGTTATTTCAGAACCGGGGAGCTGTTTTTT. This encodes CASSYFRTGELFF.

The chain recombines TRBV13 with TRBJ2-5; maybe TRBD2 (7 bases). The length of the CDR3 is 15 residues. V gave up 6 bases and J gave up 1 base, with 15 bases separating them. In germline, CDR1 is PRHDT, CDR2 FYEKMQ (reference sequence). CDR3 residues: CASSPRGGTQETQYF. For the CDR3, the DNA is TGTGCCAGCAGTCCGAGGGGGGGGACCCAAGAGACCCAGTACTTC. Using reference TRBV13 and TRBJ2-5 for the parts outside the CDR3, the full variable domain is AAGVIQSPRHLIKEKRETATLKCYPIPRHDTVYWYQQGPGQDPQFLISFYEKMQSDKGSIPDRFSAQQFSDYHSELNMSSLELGDSALYFCASSPRGGTQETQYFGPGTRLLVL.

V usage is TRBV6-5 and J usage is TRBJ1-6; 7 bases are a match to TRBD1. The V segment lost 2 bases and the J segment 13 bases; nucleotides outside the gene matches: 5. Germline assignment: CDR1 MNHEY and CDR2 SVGAGI. The CDR3 is 13 residues long. CDR3: CASSYTQGYPLHF. The CDR3 region has the DNA TGTGCCAGCAGTTACACACAGGGGTATCCCCTCCACTTT.

The chain links TRBV15 to TRBJ2-7; D gene unclear. The CDR3 consists of 14 residues. Germline V gene data show CDR1 as LNHNV and CDR2 as YYDKDF (reference sequence). Trimming removed 5 bases at V and 2 bases at J, with 13 bases between. CDR3 loop: CATSGAGGAYEQYF. CDR3 DNA: TGTGCCACCAGCGGAGCCGGTGGAGCCTACGAGCAGTACTTC.

The DNA of the CDR3 is TGCGCCAGCAGCCAAGGGCAAGGGACCCAGCCCCAGCATTTT. This codes for CASSQGQGTQPQHF. This chain links TRBV4-1 with TRBJ1-5; D may be TRBD1 (5 bases). Germline V CDR1 and CDR2: MGHRA, YSYEKL. The CDR3 spans 14 residues. Trimming removed 1 base at V and 7 bases at J, with 11 bases between.